The 11 T cell receptor beta chains presented below share a single source sample, sequenced in a study of cytomegalovirus exposure and HLA in healthy donors. Sequenced by immunoSEQ multiplex PCR; TCRdb stores in-frame clones only, minus some. Among about 280,000 clones, over 75% were seen once, and the ten largest hold roughly 0.93%. Sample: PBMCs. These TCRs come from a woman aged 18-29 years in good health and CMV-seronegative.

V gene TRBV5-6 combines with J gene TRBJ2-3; TRBD2 matches at 10 bases. The CDR3 spans 17 residues. Germline CDR1 and CDR2: SGHDT and YYEEEE. Trimming cost V 0 bases and J 4 bases; bases outside gene matches: 8. The CDR3 loop reads CASSLAVLAGRADTQYF. For the CDR3, the DNA is TGTGCCAGCAGCTTGGCCGTACTAGCGGGAAGGGCAGATACGCAGTATTTT.

The chain is built from TRBV7-9 and TRBJ2-3, with 15 bases identical to TRBD2. The ends lost 5 bases at V and 4 bases at J; junction bases unmatched: 13. The CDR3 has 19 amino acids. Germline loops: CDR1 SEHNR, CDR2 FQNEAQ (reference sequence). The CDR3 region is CASSRATRTSGRGADTQYF. CDR3 coding DNA: TGTGCCAGCAGCCGAGCGACCAGGACTAGCGGGAGGGGGGCAGATACGCAGTATTTT.

The chain employs TRBV7-2 and TRBJ2-7, with 10 nucleotides matching TRBD2. Looked up from germline, CDR1 is SGHTA and CDR2 is FQGNSA. After removal of 6 bases from V and 2 bases from J, the junction contained 7 bases not matched to a gene. The CDR3 extends over 15 amino acids. As DNA, the CDR3 is TGTGCCAGCAGTCATAATGGACTAGCGGCCTACGAGCAGTACTTC. Translation: CASSHNGLAAYEQYF.

The chain couples TRBV7-2 to TRBJ1-4; 9 bases align to TRBD1. Per the germline V gene, CDR1 is SGHTA and CDR2 is FQGNSA. The CDR3 runs to 14 residues. The trim removed 5 bases at V and 3 bases at J, leaving 1 base unmatched. The CDR3 reads CASSRDRANEKLFF. CDR3 nucleotides: TGTGCCAGCAGCCGGGACAGGGCTAATGAAAAACTGTTTTTT.

The V call is TRBV5-1, the J call TRBJ1-1, with TRBD1 as a possible D gene (5 bases). CDR1 is SGHRS and CDR2 is YFSETQ in the germline V gene. V was shortened by 0 bases and J by 0 bases, with 18 bases between the two germline ends. This CDR3 is built from 18 residues. CDR3 nucleotides: TGCGCCAGCAGCTTGGATTCGGGTGGCAGGGTCATGAACACTGAAGCTTTCTTT. Translated, it gives CASSLDSGGRVMNTEAFF. The entire variable domain, with the rest obtained from reference TRBV5-1 and TRBJ1-1, is as follows: KAGVTQTPRYLIKTRGQQVTLSCSPISGHRSVSWYQQTPGQGLQFLFEYFSETQRNKGNFPGRFSGRQFSNSRSEMNVSTLELGDSALYLCASSLDSGGRVMNTEAFFGQGTRLTVV.

This clone appeared a single time. The rearrangement joins TRBV28 to TRBJ1-4; D remains unclear. The germline V and J ends were trimmed by 6 bases and 0 bases, with 17 bases remaining between them. The CDR3 is 17 amino acids. Germline V gene data show CDR1 as MDHEN and CDR2 as SYDVKM. The CDR3 bases are TGTGCCAGCAGCCCAATTAGTTACAGAACAACTAATGAAAAACTGTTTTTT. Translating gives CASSPISYRTTNEKLFF.

The rearrangement links TRBV14 to TRBJ2-7; 16 bases match TRBD2. Germline CDR1 and CDR2: SGHDN and FVKESK. The CDR3 runs to 18 residues. Germline trimming cut 5 bases from V and 5 bases from J; bases unmatched to any gene: 12. The CDR3 DNA reads TGTGCCAGCAGCAACCCCTCCGGGACTAGCGGGAGGGCCCACGAGCAGTACTTC. The encoded protein is CASSNPSGTSGRAHEQYF. The full variable domain, in which reference TRBV14 and TRBJ2-7 provide the parts outside the CDR3, is EAGVTQFPSHSVIEKGQTVTLRCDPISGHDNLYWYRRVMGKEIKFLLHFVKESKQDESGMPNNRFLAERTGGTYSTLKVQPAELEDSGVYFCASSNPSGTSGRAHEQYFGPGTRLTVT.

The genes are TRBV30 and TRBJ1-5; 7 bases match TRBD1. The CDR3 totals 17 residues. Unmatched junction bases numbered 12, after V lost 1 base and J lost 3 bases. Looked up from germline, CDR1 is GTSNPN and CDR2 is SVGIG (reference sequence). The CDR3 reads CAWSEGSGTVLNQPQHF. CDR3 DNA: TGTGCCTGGAGTGAAGGTTCGGGGACAGTACTCAATCAGCCCCAGCATTTT. The full variable domain, its missing parts supplied by reference TRBV30 and TRBJ1-5, is SQTIHQWPATLVQPVGSPLSLECTVEGTSNPNLYWYRQAAGRGLQLLFYSVGIGQISSEVPQNLSASRPQDRQFILSSKKLLLSDSGFYLCAWSEGSGTVLNQPQHFGDGTRLSIL.

The chain recombines TRBV27 with TRBJ2-7, with a tentative D call TRBD2 (5 bases). CDR1 is MNHEY, CDR2 SMNVEV, per germline (reference sequence). V was clipped by 6 bases and J by 0 bases, with 9 bases between them. The CDR3 spans 13 residues. CDR3 nucleotides: TGTGCCAGCAGCATTAGCGACTCCTACGAGCAGTACTTC. Translation: CASSISDSYEQYF.

The gene calls are TRBV30 and TRBJ1-2; D ambiguous. Trimming left V 3 bases short and J 6 bases short, with 8 bases between. This CDR3 is 11 amino acids long. The germline V gene has CDR1 GTSNPN and CDR2 SVGIG (reference sequence). The CDR3 reads CAWRAADGYTF. The CDR3 DNA reads TGTGCCTGGAGAGCGGCGGATGGCTACACCTTC.

This clone was seen a single time. The chain links TRBV6-5 to TRBJ2-1; D is uncertain. Trimming took off 8 bases at V and 9 bases at J, with 11 bases between the two ends. The CDR3 spans 11 residues. Germline loops: CDR1 MNHEY, CDR2 SVGAGI. CDR3 protein: CASGTPGEQFF. The DNA of the CDR3 is TGTGCCAGCGGAACTCCGGGTGAGCAGTTCTTC.